A single count supports the clone carrying this T cell receptor beta chain. Generated by immunoSEQ multiplex PCR, the TCRdb table keeps only in-frame clones and is missing some. The sample yields fewer than 250,000 clones, 84% seen once. This specimen comes from a study of blood T cell repertoires in COVID-19. Sequenced material: peripheral blood. The receptor was isolated from an elderly woman with COVID-19, enrolled during active disease.

CDR3 loop: CASSLVPPPGTGELFF. CDR3 DNA: TGTGCCAGCAGCTTAGTACCCCCACCAGGCACCGGGGAGCTGTTTTTT. The rearrangement joins TRBV11-2 to TRBJ2-2; D unclear. This CDR3 region has 16 residues. Germline CDR1 is SGHAT and CDR2 is FQNNGV. The V end was cut by 1 base, the J end by 4 bases, with 13 bases between.